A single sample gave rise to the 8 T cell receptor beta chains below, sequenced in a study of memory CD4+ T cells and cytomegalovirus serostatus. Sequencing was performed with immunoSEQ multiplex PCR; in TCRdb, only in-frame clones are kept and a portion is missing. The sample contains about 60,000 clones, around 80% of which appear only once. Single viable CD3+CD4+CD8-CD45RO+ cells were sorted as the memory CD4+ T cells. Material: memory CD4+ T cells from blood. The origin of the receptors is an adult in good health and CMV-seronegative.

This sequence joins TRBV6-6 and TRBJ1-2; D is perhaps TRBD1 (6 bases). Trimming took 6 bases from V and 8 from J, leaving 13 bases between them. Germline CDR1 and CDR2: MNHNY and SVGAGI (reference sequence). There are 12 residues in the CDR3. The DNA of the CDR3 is TGTGCCAGCAGGAACAGGGTTGGGGGCTACACCTTC. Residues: CASRNRVGGYTF.

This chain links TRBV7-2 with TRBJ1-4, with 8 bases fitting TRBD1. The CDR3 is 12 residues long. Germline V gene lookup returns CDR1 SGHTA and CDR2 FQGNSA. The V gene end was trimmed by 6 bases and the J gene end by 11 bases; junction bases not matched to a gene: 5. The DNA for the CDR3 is TGTGCCAGCAGTCTACAGGGGGAGAAACTGTTTTTT. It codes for CASSLQGEKLFF. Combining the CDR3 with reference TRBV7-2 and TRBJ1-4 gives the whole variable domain GAGVSQSPSNKVTEKGKDVELRCDPISGHTALYWYRQSLGQGLEFLIYFQGNSAPDKSGLPSDRFSAERTGGSVSTLTIQRTQQEDSAVYLCASSLQGEKLFFGSGTQLSVL.

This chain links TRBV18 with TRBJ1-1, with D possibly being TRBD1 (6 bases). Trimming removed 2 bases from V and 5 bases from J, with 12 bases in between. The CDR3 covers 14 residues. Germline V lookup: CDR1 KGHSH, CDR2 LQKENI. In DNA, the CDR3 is TGTGCCAGCTCACCAAACAGGGCGGGGACTGAAGCTTTCTTT. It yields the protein CASSPNRAGTEAFF.

Written as DNA, the CDR3 is TGTGCCAGCATACCCGAAGTGATGGGTGGAAACACCATATATTTT. It translates to CASIPEVMGGNTIYF. The chain recombines TRBV6-6 with TRBJ1-3; the D is unclear. The CDR3 length is 15 residues. Between the trimmed V and J ends, which lost 7 bases and 3 bases, there was a span of 16 bases. CDR1 is MNHNY and CDR2 is SVGAGI in the germline V gene (reference sequence).

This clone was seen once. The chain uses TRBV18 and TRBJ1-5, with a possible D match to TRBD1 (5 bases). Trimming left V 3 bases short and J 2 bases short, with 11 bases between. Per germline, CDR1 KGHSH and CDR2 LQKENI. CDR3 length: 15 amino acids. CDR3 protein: CASSPRGGGNQPQHF. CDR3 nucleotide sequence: TGTGCCAGCTCACCGCGGGGGGGAGGCAATCAGCCCCAGCATTTT.

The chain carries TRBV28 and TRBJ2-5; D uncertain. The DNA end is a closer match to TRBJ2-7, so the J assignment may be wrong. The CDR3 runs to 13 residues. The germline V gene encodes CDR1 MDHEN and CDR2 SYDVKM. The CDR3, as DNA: TGTGCCAGCAGTTTATACTTTTCCTACGAGCAGTACTTC. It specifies CASSLYFSYEQYF.

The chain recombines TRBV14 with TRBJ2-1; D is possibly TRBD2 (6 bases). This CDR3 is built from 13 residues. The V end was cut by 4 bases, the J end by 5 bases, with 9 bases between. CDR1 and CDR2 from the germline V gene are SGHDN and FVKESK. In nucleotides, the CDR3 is TGTGCCAGCAGCCGGGGACTGGACAATGAGCAGTTCTTC. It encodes CASSRGLDNEQFF.

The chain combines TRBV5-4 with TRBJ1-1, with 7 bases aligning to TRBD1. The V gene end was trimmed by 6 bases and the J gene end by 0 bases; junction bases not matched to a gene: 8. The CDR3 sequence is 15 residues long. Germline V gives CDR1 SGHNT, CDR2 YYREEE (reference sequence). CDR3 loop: CASKAAGGLNTEAFF. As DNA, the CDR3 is TGTGCCAGCAAAGCCGCAGGGGGTTTGAACACTGAAGCTTTCTTT.